The entry below describes one T cell receptor beta chain. No antigen is known for it. TCRdb reanalyzed the PCR reads via MiXCR. The sample lists about 5,500 clones, more than 35% occurring once. Patients underwent thyroid surgery, and none had received any treatment before it. This sample is part of a study of metastatic and nonmetastatic thyroid tumors. Across the study: Where malignant and benign thyroid patients were concerned, repertoires were compared across blood and tumor or nodule tissue. Whole-study results and caveats: Significantly greater TCR beta diversity was reportedly found in malignant thyroid tumors than in benign nodules (in blood and tumor).

This CDR3 contains 14 residues. CDR1 and CDR2 from the germline V gene are KGHSH and LQKENI. With 1 base removed from V and 0 bases from J, the gap between germline ends came to 7 bases. V gene TRBV18 combines with J gene TRBJ2-7; D is unclear. The sequence was obtained from a male donor with papillary thyroid cancer or a benign thyroid nodule (not recorded which). Some clones in this sample may be carry-over from other donors' samples. Sequencing input: tumor tissue. The CDR3 loop reads CASSPHVHSYEQYF. Written as DNA, the CDR3 is TGTGCCAGCTCACCACACGTCCACTCCTACGAGCAGTACTTC.